This T cell receptor beta chain appears in the sequencing data of a study of T cell repertoires in cytomegalovirus infection. One entry per CDR3 protein results from TCRdb running MiXCR on the reads. Of hundreds of thousands of distinct CDR3 sequences in the sample, about 42% were seen once. Regarding this clonotype: Its antigen is currently unknown.

Germline CDR1 SGHRS, CDR2 YFSETQ. The J segment lost 0 bases and the V segment lost 4 bases, leaving 6 bases of the junction unmatched. The CDR3 spans 16 residues. The sequence derives from a human donor in good health (CMV status not recorded). Some clones in this sample may be carry-over from other donors' samples. Sample: cultured PBMCs, taken from culture after CMV antigen stimulation. The V call is TRBV5-1, the J call TRBJ2-2; 7 nucleotides agree with TRBD1. The CDR3 DNA follows: TGCGCCAGCAGCCCGATCCAGGGGGCGAACACCGGGGAGCTGTTTTTT. Amino acids: CASSPIQGANTGELFF.